The 30 T cell receptor beta chains presented below share a single source sample, sequenced in a study of type 1 regulatory T cells. TCRdb re-derived calls from the reads in MiXCR, one entry per CDR3 protein. The sample includes approximately 100,000 distinct CDR3 sequences, 31% of them seen just once. The sequenced sample consisted of CD4+ T cells, either the whole sample or a sorted fraction (not recorded which). The receptors were gathered from a human donor in good health.

This clonotype has only a few counts. The chain combines TRBV5-4 with TRBJ2-7; maybe TRBD2 (5 bases). The CDR3 runs 14 residues. Germline-derived CDR1 and CDR2 are SGHNT and YYREEE (reference sequence). Trimming removed 4 bases at V and 2 bases at J, with 13 bases between. CDR3 loop: CASSPPADPYEQYF. CDR3 DNA: TGTGCCAGCAGCCCCCCAGCGGACCCCTACGAGCAGTACTTC.

This clonotype turned up a few times. This sequence joins TRBV15 and TRBJ2-7; 12 nucleotides match TRBD2. The CDR3 has 18 amino acids. The germline CDR1 and CDR2 sequences are LNHNV and YYDKDF (reference sequence). Trimming at V came to 0 bases and at J to 5 bases, leaving 11 bases not matched to a gene. The CDR3 is CATSRDRTSGKFSHEQYF. The CDR3 DNA sequence: TGTGCCACCAGCAGAGATAGGACTAGCGGGAAATTCTCTCACGAGCAGTACTTC.

This clonotype was detected ten times or more. The gene calls are TRBV5-1 and TRBJ2-3, with 8 bases matching TRBD1. With V trimmed by 4 bases and J by 3 bases, 13 bases remained unmatched. The germline CDR1 and CDR2 sequences are SGHRS and YFSETQ. The CDR3 length is 17 residues. CDR3 bases: TGCGCCAGCAGCGGTCCAGGGGGCCATCTCGGGACAGATACGCAGTATTTT. It is translated as CASSGPGGHLGTDTQYF.

V gene TRBV5-1 combines with J gene TRBJ2-7; D remains unclear. The CDR3 loop spans 13 amino acids. The germline V and J ends were trimmed by 2 bases and 0 bases, with 6 bases remaining between them. Germline lookup yields CDR1 SGHRS and CDR2 YFSETQ. CDR3 nucleotides: TGCGCCAGCAGCTTACCGGTCTCCTACGAGCAGTACTTC. Translation: CASSLPVSYEQYF.

The V and J genes are TRBV14 and TRBJ2-2; TRBD2 aligns across 7 bases. Germline values: CDR1 SGHDN, CDR2 FVKESK. The CDR3 covers 18 residues. After removal of 0 bases from V and 1 base from J, the junction contained 8 bases not matched to a gene. This CDR3 reads CASSQDQTSVRNTGELFF. Here the CDR3 DNA reads TGTGCCAGCAGCCAAGACCAAACTAGCGTCAGGAACACCGGGGAGCTGTTTTTT.

The V gene is TRBV29-1, the J gene TRBJ1-1, with D uncertain. The CDR3 has 11 amino acids. Germline V gives CDR1 SQVTM, CDR2 ANQGSEA. Trimming shortened V by 7 bases and J by 3 bases, and 9 bases separated the two germline ends. DNA for the CDR3: TGCAGCGCCAAGGGTGACACTGAAGCTTTCTTT. It translates to CSAKGDTEAFF. Filled out from reference TRBV29-1 and TRBJ1-1, the complete variable domain reads SAVISQKPSRDICQRGTSLTIQCQVDSQVTMMFWYRQQPGQSLTLIATANQGSEATYESGFVIDKFPISRPNLTFSTLTVSNMSPEDSSIYLCSAKGDTEAFFGQGTRLTVV.

The chain uses TRBV4-2 and TRBJ2-2; possible D gene TRBD2, 6 bases. Trimming shortened V by 0 bases and J by 6 bases, and 11 bases separated the two germline ends. Looked up from germline, CDR1 is LGHNA and CDR2 is YNFKEQ. The CDR3 length is 15 residues. Here the CDR3 reads CASSQDGPGAGELFF. CDR3 in DNA: TGTGCCAGCAGCCAAGATGGGCCGGGAGCCGGGGAGCTGTTTTTT.

CDR3 protein: CSASSWDRGNTGELFF. CDR3 nucleotides: TGCAGTGCTAGTTCATGGGACAGGGGTAATACCGGGGAGCTGTTTTTT. This chain links TRBV20-1 with TRBJ2-2; 10 positions agree with TRBD1. V shed 3 bases, J shed 5 bases, and the junction held 9 bases outside the gene matches. Germline-derived CDR1 and CDR2 are DFQATT and SNEGSKA (reference sequence). The CDR3 extends over 16 amino acids.

The chain uses TRBV20-1 and TRBJ2-1; D gene ambiguous. The length of the CDR3 is 12 residues. V was clipped by 4 bases and J by 4 bases, with 8 bases between them. Germline V lookup: CDR1 DFQATT, CDR2 SNEGSKA (reference sequence). The CDR3, as DNA: TGCAGTGCTAACATGCGGTACAATGAGCAGTTCTTC. It specifies CSANMRYNEQFF.

There are a few counts of this clonotype. V and J are TRBV10-3 and TRBJ2-7, with D perhaps TRBD2 (6 bases). CDR3 length: 13 residues. Germline V gene sequence: CDR1 ENHRY, CDR2 SYGVKD. The V end was cut by 6 bases, the J end by 3 bases, with 12 bases between. The CDR3 here is CAIRRDSGYEQYF. The CDR3 DNA sequence: TGTGCCATCAGGCGGGACTCGGGCTACGAGCAGTACTTC.

In its sample, this clonotype was seen a few times. The V gene is TRBV18, the J gene TRBJ2-7; the D call may be TRBD1 or TRBD2 (7 bases each). V lost 3 bases and J 4 bases, leaving 16 bases between the germline ends. This CDR3 region has 15 residues. Germline V gives CDR1 KGHSH, CDR2 LQKENI. CDR3 in amino acids: CASSPYSGGGYEQYF. CDR3 nucleotide sequence: TGTGCCAGCTCACCCTACTCAGGGGGAGGGTACGAGCAGTACTTC. Variable domain in full (rest from reference TRBV18 and TRBJ2-7): NAGVMQNPRHLVRRRGQEARLRCSPMKGHSHVYWYRQLPEEGLKFMVYLQKENIIDESGMPKERFSAEFPKEGPSILRIQQVVRGDSAAYFCASSPYSGGGYEQYFGPGTRLTVT.

The V gene is TRBV5-1, the J gene TRBJ2-3; no reliable D call. The germline gives CDR1 SGHRS, CDR2 YFSETQ. The CDR3 runs to 15 residues. Deletions cut 0 bases from V and 2 bases from J, with 10 bases between. CDR3 in DNA: TGCGCCAGCAGCTTGGGACCGGAACTCACAGATACGCAGTATTTT. Encoded protein: CASSLGPELTDTQYF.

This chain links TRBV7-6 with TRBJ1-4; D possibly corresponds to TRBD1 (5 bases). The CDR3 has 12 amino acids. Germline lookup yields CDR1 SGHVS and CDR2 FNYEAQ. Trimming cost V 1 base and J 16 bases, with 13 bases left between them. Written as DNA, the CDR3 is TGTGCCAGCAGCTTAGACGCAGGGTTGCGGTTTTTT. Translated: CASSLDAGLRFF.

A word on this clonotype: The junction and the germline gene differ at one end; a read error may be behind it. The rearrangement joins TRBV5-1 to TRBJ1-1, with 8 nucleotides matching TRBD1. This CDR3 contains 15 residues. Germline values: CDR1 SGHRS, CDR2 YFSETQ. The CDR3 nucleotides are TGCGCCAGCAGCGTGGTCGGACAGGGCAGGTCTGAAGCTCTCTTT. It yields the protein CASSVVGQGRSEALF.

The chain carries TRBV19 and TRBJ2-2; TRBD2 is a possible D gene (6 bases). The CDR3 extends over 15 amino acids. Deletions cut 10 bases from V and 5 bases from J, with 20 bases between. Germline V gives CDR1 LNHDA, CDR2 SQIVND (reference sequence). The CDR3 DNA follows: TGTGCCACATACGGCGGGATCGGGACTACCGGGGAGCTGTTTTTT. Its protein product is CATYGGIGTTGELFF.

In this sample, this clonotype turned up many times. The genes are TRBV9 and TRBJ1-4; possible D gene TRBD1, 6 bases. The germline V gene has CDR1 SGDLS and CDR2 YYNGEE. V lost 4 bases and J lost 6, with 16 bases in between. The CDR3 spans 15 residues. CDR3 protein: CASSLDVAGDEKLFF. DNA of the CDR3: TGTGCCAGCAGCCTTGATGTAGCAGGGGATGAAAAACTGTTTTTT.

About this clonotype itself: The CDR3 ends on some other residue instead of the conserved phenylalanine or tryptophan, so this is likely a read error. The J gene is TRBJ2-5, the V gene TRBV5-1; TRBD2 aligns across 7 bases. Germline V gene data show CDR1 as SGHRS and CDR2 as YFSETQ. CDR3 length equals 16 residues. V lost 4 bases and J lost 5; bases outside the gene matches: 14. The CDR3 sequence is CASSPGVRERPETQYL. Written as DNA, the CDR3 is TGCGCCAGCAGCCCCGGTGTGCGGGAGAGACCCGAGACCCAGTACCTC.

The chain joins TRBV12-3 or TRBV12-4 to TRBJ2-2, with 12 positions matching TRBD2. There are 17 residues in the CDR3. The J segment lost 3 bases and the V segment lost 6 bases, leaving 8 bases of the junction unmatched. CDR3 residues: CASSYRASGRDTGELFF. For the CDR3, the DNA is TGTGCCAGCAGCTACCGGGCTAGCGGGAGGGACACCGGGGAGCTGTTTTTT.

This chain connects TRBV11-2 to TRBJ2-1; 8 positions match TRBD1. This CDR3 spans 15 amino acids. Germline CDR1 SGHAT, CDR2 FQNNGV. The trim removed 5 bases at V and 3 bases at J, leaving 6 bases unmatched. CDR3 in amino acids: CASSVTGDNYNEQFF. The DNA of the CDR3 is TGTGCCAGCAGCGTGACAGGGGACAACTACAATGAGCAGTTCTTC.

This clonotype was picked up a small number of times. As DNA, the CDR3 is TGTGCCAGCTCACCATCAGCCAGGGCTCACGGCGGGGAGCTGTTTTTT. Residues: CASSPSARAHGGELFF. V usage is TRBV18 and J usage is TRBJ2-2, with D possibly being TRBD1 (5 bases). Trimming left V 2 bases short and J 7 bases short, with 17 bases between. This CDR3 has 16 residues. The germline V gene has CDR1 KGHSH and CDR2 LQKENI.

This rearrangement joins TRBV5-1 to TRBJ2-3; maybe TRBD1 (6 bases). The germline V gene has CDR1 SGHRS and CDR2 YFSETQ. Trimming removed 0 bases from V and 6 bases from J, with 11 bases in between. The CDR3 consists of 14 residues. The CDR3 coding sequence is TGCGCCAGCAGCTTGGACAGGGCCCCGGATACGCAGTATTTT. It codes for CASSLDRAPDTQYF.

The chain joins TRBV20-1 to TRBJ1-4; a weak D match, TRBD1 (5 bases). CDR1 is DFQATT, CDR2 SNEGSKA, per germline (reference sequence). Trimming took 6 bases from V and 5 from J, leaving 13 bases between them. CDR3 length: 13 amino acids. The CDR3, as DNA: TGCAGTGCGTCCGGGACTCTAAATGAAAAACTGTTTTTT. Translation gives CSASGTLNEKLFF.

The chain joins TRBV7-9 to TRBJ1-1; tentatively, D is TRBD1 (5 bases). V was trimmed by 0 bases and J by 4 bases, leaving 24 bases between them. The length of the CDR3 is 19 residues. The germline V gene has CDR1 SEHNR and CDR2 FQNEAQ (reference sequence). The CDR3 sequence is CASSLARGVGAIFSTEAFF. The CDR3 nucleotides are TGTGCCAGCAGCTTAGCGAGGGGCGTGGGTGCGATTTTTAGCACTGAAGCTTTCTTT.

This clonotype was seen a few times. This rearrangement joins TRBV5-5 to TRBJ2-7, with D possibly matching TRBD1 (6 bases). Germline values: CDR1 SGHKS, CDR2 YYEKEE (reference sequence). This CDR3 is 13 amino acids long. Trimming removed 6 bases at V and 3 bases at J, with 13 bases between. DNA for the CDR3: TGTGCCAGCAACGGCAGGGGAAACTACGAGCAGTACTTC. It codes for CASNGRGNYEQYF.

The DNA for the CDR3 is TGTGCCAGCAGCTTGGGAGGGGGGAGCTCCTACAATGAGCAGTTCTTC. Amino acid sequence: CASSLGGGSSYNEQFF. This chain uses TRBV5-4 with TRBJ2-1, with D perhaps being TRBD1 or TRBD2 (6 bases each). The CDR3 runs to 16 residues. V was clipped by 0 bases and J by 0 bases, with 10 bases between them. Germline V gives CDR1 SGHNT, CDR2 YYREEE (reference sequence).

CDR3 DNA: TGTGCCAGCAGCTTAGGCTTGACGGAGGATCAGCCCCAGCATTTT. It encodes CASSLGLTEDQPQHF. The chain recombines TRBV7-2 with TRBJ1-5, with unresolved D. Trimming removed 1 base at V and 5 bases at J, with 12 bases between. Germline V lookup: CDR1 SGHTA, CDR2 FQGNSA. The CDR3 runs to 15 residues.

V is TRBV20-1 and J is TRBJ1-5; 7 bases are a match to TRBD1. The germline V gene encodes CDR1 DFQATT and CDR2 SNEGSKA (reference sequence). Trimming cost V 0 bases and J 4 bases; bases outside gene matches: 6. The length of the CDR3 is 15 residues. CDR3 bases: TGCAGTGCTAGAGATTTTAGACAGGGAAATCAGCCCCAGCATTTT. Its translation: CSARDFRQGNQPQHF.

The rearrangement joins TRBV27 to TRBJ1-4; a possible D gene is TRBD1 (5 bases). The germline V gene has CDR1 MNHEY and CDR2 SMNVEV (reference sequence). Trimming took off 1 base at V and 8 bases at J, with 11 bases between the two ends. This CDR3 is built from 14 residues. CDR3 region: CASSLWGGREKLFF. Here the CDR3 DNA reads TGTGCCAGCAGTTTATGGGGGGGACGCGAAAAACTGTTTTTT.

This clonotype was detected only a few times. This chain uses TRBV20-1 with TRBJ2-3; D is unresolved. Per the germline V gene, CDR1 is DFQATT and CDR2 is SNEGSKA (reference sequence). This CDR3 has 13 residues. Trimming took off 6 bases at V and 1 base at J, with 11 bases between the two ends. The CDR3 here is CSAPTVGTDTQYF. CDR3 DNA: TGCAGTGCCCCGACGGTGGGCACAGATACGCAGTATTTT.

This clonotype was counted ten times or more. The CDR3, as DNA: TGTGCCAGCAGCCGAAACACAGGGTATGACATTCAGTACTTC. It codes for CASSRNTGYDIQYF. The chain employs TRBV7-2 and TRBJ2-4; a possible D gene is TRBD1 (6 bases). Deletions cut 5 bases from V and 8 bases from J, with 16 bases between. This CDR3 region has 14 residues. The germline V gene has CDR1 SGHTA and CDR2 FQGNSA. The full variable domain, in which reference TRBV7-2 and TRBJ2-4 provide the parts outside the CDR3, is GAGVSQSPSNKVTEKGKDVELRCDPISGHTALYWYRQSLGQGLEFLIYFQGNSAPDKSGLPSDRFSAERTGGSVSTLTIQRTQQEDSAVYLCASSRNTGYDIQYFGAGTRLSVL.